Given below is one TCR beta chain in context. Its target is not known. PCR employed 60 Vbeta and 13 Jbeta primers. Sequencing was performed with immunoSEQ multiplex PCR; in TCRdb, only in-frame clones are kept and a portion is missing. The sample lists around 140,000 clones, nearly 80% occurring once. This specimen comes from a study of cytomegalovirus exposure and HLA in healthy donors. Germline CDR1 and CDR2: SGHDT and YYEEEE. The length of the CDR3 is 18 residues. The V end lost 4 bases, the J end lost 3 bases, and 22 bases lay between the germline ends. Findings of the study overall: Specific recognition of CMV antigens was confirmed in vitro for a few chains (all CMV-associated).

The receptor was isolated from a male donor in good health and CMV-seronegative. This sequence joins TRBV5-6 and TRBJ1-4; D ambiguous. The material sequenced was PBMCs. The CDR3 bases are TGTGCCAGCAGCCCCGGACCGGGAGGCCATAGGCCTAATGAAAAACTGTTTTTT. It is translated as CASSPGPGGHRPNEKLFF. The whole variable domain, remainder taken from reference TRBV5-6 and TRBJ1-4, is DAGVTQSPTHLIKTRGQQVTLRCSPKSGHDTVSWYQQALGQGPQFIFQYYEEEERQRGNFPDRFSGHQFPNYSSELNVNALLLGDSALYLCASSPGPGGHRPNEKLFFGSGTQLSVL.